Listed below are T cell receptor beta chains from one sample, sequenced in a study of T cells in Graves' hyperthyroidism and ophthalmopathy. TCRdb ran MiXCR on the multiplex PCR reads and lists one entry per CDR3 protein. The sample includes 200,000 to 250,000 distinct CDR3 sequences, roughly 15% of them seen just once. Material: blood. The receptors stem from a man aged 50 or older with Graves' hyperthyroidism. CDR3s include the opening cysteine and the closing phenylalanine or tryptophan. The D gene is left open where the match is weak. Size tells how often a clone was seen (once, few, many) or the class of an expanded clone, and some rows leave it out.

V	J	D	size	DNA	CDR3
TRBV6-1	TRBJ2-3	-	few	TGTGCCAGCGCACTAGCCCCAATTTCGGATACGCAGTATTTT	CASALAPISDTQYF
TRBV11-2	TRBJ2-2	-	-	TGTGCCAGCAGCTTTCGGGGGGCGTTCACCGGGGAGCTGTTTTTT	CASSFRGAFTGELFF
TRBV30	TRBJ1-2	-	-	TGTGCCTGGAGTATTCGGGCAGGGATCAACTATGGCTACACCTTC	CAWSIRAGINYGYTF
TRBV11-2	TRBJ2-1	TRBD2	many	TGTGCCAGCAGCCCAATCCGGACTAGCGGAGTCCGTCTCGGGTATGAGCAGTTCTTC	CASSPIRTSGVRLGYEQFF
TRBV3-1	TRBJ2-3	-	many	TGTGCCAGCAGCCAAGTCGGACGGGAGAAGATCGGTGACACGCAGTATTTT	CASSQVGREKIGDTQYF
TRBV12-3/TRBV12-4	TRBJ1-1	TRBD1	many	TGTGCCAGCAGGAAGGGACAGAAAGCTTTCTTT	CASRKGQKAFF
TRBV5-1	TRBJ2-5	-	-	TGCGCCAGCAGCTTGGGCTATGAGAGGGGAAAGACCCAGTACTTC	CASSLGYERGKTQYF
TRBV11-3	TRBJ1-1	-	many	TGTGCCAGCAGCTTCACTGGGGGGAACACTGAAGCTTTCTTT	CASSFTGGNTEAFF
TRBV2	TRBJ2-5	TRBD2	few	TGTGCCAGCAGTCAACAGGGTCTGACTAGCGGAGAAGAGACCCAGTACTTC	CASSQQGLTSGEETQYF
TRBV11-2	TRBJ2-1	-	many	TGTGCCAGCAGCTTAGATCGGAACAATGAGCAGTTCTTC	CASSLDRNNEQFF
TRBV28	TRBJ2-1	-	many	TGTGCCAGCAGCGACCCCTACCACCGCTCCTACAATGAGCAGTTCTTC	CASSDPYHRSYNEQFF
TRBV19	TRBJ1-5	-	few	TGTGCCAGTAGTATCGGGAGACCCGAGGGCCAGCCCCAGCATTTT	CASSIGRPEGQPQHF
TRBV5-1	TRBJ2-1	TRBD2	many	TGCGCCAGCAGTCGCCCGACTAGCGGGAGGGACAATGAGCAGTTCTTC	CASSRPTSGRDNEQFF
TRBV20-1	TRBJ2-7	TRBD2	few	TGCAGTGCTCCCCGACTAGCGGAGGGGTGGGAGCAGTACTTC	CSAPRLAEGWEQYF
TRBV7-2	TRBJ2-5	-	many	TGTGCCAGCAGCAAGGGAGAAGAGACCCAGTACTTC	CASSKGEETQYF
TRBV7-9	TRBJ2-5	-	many	TGTGCCAGCAGCCCGGGTGGAGGTTACCAAGAGACCCAGTACTTC	CASSPGGGYQETQYF